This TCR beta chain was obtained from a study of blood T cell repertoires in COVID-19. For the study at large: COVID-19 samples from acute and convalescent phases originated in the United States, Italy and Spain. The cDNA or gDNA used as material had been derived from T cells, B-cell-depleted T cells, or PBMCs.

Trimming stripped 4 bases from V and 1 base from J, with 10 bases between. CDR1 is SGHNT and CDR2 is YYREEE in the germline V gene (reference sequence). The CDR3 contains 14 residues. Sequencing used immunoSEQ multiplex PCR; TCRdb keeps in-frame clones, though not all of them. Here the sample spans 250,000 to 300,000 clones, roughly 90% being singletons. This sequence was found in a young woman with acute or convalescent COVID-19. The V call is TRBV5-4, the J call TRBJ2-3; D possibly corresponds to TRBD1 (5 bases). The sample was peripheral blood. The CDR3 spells CASSRPQGTDTQYF. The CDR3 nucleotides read TGTGCCAGCAGCCGCCCACAGGGCACAGATACGCAGTATTTT.